This T cell receptor beta chain was sequenced for a study of cytomegalovirus exposure and HLA in healthy donors. The CDR3 consists of 16 residues. Trimming removed 2 bases from V and 2 bases from J; junction bases left unmatched: 9. The germline gives CDR1 KGHSH, CDR2 LQKENI. TCRdb keeps only in-frame clones here, not all; method: immunoSEQ multiplex PCR. The profile covers hundreds of thousands of clones, with more than 75% appearing a single time and less than 1.5% taken by the ten largest. V and J are TRBV18 and TRBJ2-7, with TRBD1 matching 7 bases. The sequenced material came from PBMCs. The TCR originated in a woman under 40 in good health and CMV-seropositive. CDR3 sequence: CASSPTDRTSTYEQYF. The CDR3 DNA sequence: TGTGCCAGCTCACCAACGGACAGGACTTCTACCTACGAGCAGTACTTC.